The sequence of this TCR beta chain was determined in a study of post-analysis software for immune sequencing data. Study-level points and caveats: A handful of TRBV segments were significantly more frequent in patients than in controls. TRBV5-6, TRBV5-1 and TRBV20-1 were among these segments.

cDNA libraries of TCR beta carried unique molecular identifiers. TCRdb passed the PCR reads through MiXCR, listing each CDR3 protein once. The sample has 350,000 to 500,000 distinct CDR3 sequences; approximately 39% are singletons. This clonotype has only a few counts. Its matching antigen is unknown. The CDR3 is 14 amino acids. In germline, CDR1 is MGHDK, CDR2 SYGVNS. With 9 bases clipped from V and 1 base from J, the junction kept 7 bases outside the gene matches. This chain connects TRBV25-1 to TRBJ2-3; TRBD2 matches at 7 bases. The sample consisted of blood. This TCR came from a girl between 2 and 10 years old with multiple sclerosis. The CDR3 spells CARRGGGRTDTQYF. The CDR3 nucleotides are TGTGCCAGGCGTGGGGGGGGTCGCACAGATACGCAGTATTTT.